These 30 T cell receptor beta chains were all obtained from the same sample, sequenced in a study of T cells after yellow fever vaccination. MiXCR, applied by TCRdb to the 5' RACE reads, yields one record per CDR3 protein. The sample holds some 260,000 distinct CDR3 sequences, roughly 4.8% seen once. The specimen comprised CD4+ T cells sorted from PBMCs, sampled on the day of the yellow fever booster vaccination. The receptors were gathered from a man between 18 and 29 years old who received the YFV17D yellow fever vaccine.

In this sample, this clonotype turned up a few times. CDR3 residues: CASSLRPTGGFGNTGELFF. CDR3 nucleotides: TGTGCCAGCAGCTTAAGACCGACAGGGGGCTTTGGAAACACCGGGGAGCTGTTTTTT. V gene TRBV11-1 combines with J gene TRBJ2-2; 10 nucleotides align to TRBD1. Per the germline V gene, CDR1 is SGHAT and CDR2 is FQDESV (reference sequence). The CDR3 sequence is 19 residues long. Unmatched junction bases numbered 11, after V lost 2 bases and J lost 2 bases.

This clonotype was seen many times. This chain joins TRBV20-1 and TRBJ2-7; maybe TRBD2 (7 bases). This CDR3 is 14 amino acids long. With 3 bases removed from V and 5 bases from J, the gap between germline ends came to 17 bases. Germline lookup yields CDR1 DFQATT and CDR2 SNEGSKA (reference sequence). The CDR3 region has the DNA TGCAGTGCTAGTCGACTCGGGGGGCTGGACGAGCAGTACGTC. Protein product: CSASRLGGLDEQYV.

This clonotype was recorded at least ten times. This rearrangement joins TRBV18 to TRBJ2-6, with D hard to call. The CDR3 is made up of 15 amino acids. CDR1 and CDR2 from the germline V gene are KGHSH and LQKENI. Between the trimmed V and J ends, which lost 1 base and 2 bases, there was a span of 6 bases. Here the CDR3 reads CASSPLGTGANVLTF. CDR3 DNA sequence: TGTGCCAGCTCACCACTGGGGACTGGGGCCAACGTCCTGACTTTC. Supplemented by reference TRBV18 and TRBJ2-6, the full variable domain reads NAGVMQNPRHLVRRRGQEARLRCSPMKGHSHVYWYRQLPEEGLKFMVYLQKENIIDESGMPKERFSAEFPKEGPSILRIQQVVRGDSAAYFCASSPLGTGANVLTFGAGSRLTVL.

This rearrangement joins TRBV20-1 to TRBJ1-2; D is unresolved. This CDR3 comprises 12 residues. Trimming took off 2 bases at V and 1 base at J, with 5 bases between the two ends. Per the germline V gene, CDR1 is DFQATT and CDR2 is SNEGSKA (reference sequence). The CDR3 sequence is CSARTSNYGYTF. CDR3 nucleotides: TGCAGTGCTAGAACAAGTAACTATGGCTACACCTTC.

This clonotype was seen ten or more times. The chain is built from TRBV5-1 and TRBJ2-3; 8 bases agree with TRBD1. After removal of 3 bases from V and 7 bases from J, the junction contained 7 bases not matched to a gene. CDR1 and CDR2 (germline): SGHRS, YFSETQ. This CDR3 spans 14 amino acids. The CDR3 sequence is CASSWTGQANTQYF. The DNA of the CDR3 is TGCGCCAGCAGCTGGACGGGACAGGCGAATACGCAGTATTTT.

This chain links TRBV18 with TRBJ1-3; TRBD1 is a possible D gene (6 bases). The CDR3 has 14 amino acids. The V end lost 3 bases, the J end lost 4 bases, and 10 bases lay between the germline ends. CDR1 and CDR2 from the germline V gene are KGHSH and LQKENI. CDR3 residues: CASSPDSAGNTIYF. CDR3 sequence (DNA): TGTGCCAGCTCACCGGACAGTGCCGGAAACACCATATATTTT.

The chain links TRBV5-8 to TRBJ1-6; no reliable D call. Per the germline V gene, CDR1 is SGHTS and CDR2 is YDEGEE. V gave up 0 bases and J gave up 7 bases, with 8 bases separating them. This CDR3 has 14 residues. The CDR3 loop is CASSLGQWNSPLHF. The DNA of the CDR3 is TGTGCCAGCAGCTTGGGGCAGTGGAATTCACCCCTCCACTTT.

The sample holds a few counts of this clonotype. The V call is TRBV6-2 or TRBV6-3, the J call TRBJ1-4; D gene uncertain. Germline V lookup: CDR1 MNHEY, CDR2 SVGEGT. The CDR3 has 12 amino acids. V lost 4 bases, J lost 10 bases, and 10 bases lay in between. The CDR3 sequence is CASSWSSGKLFF. The DNA for the CDR3 is TGTGCCAGCAGTTGGTCGTCGGGAAAACTGTTTTTT.

This clonotype showed up just a few times. CDR3 nucleotide sequence: TGTGCCACCAGCAGAGACCCGAAAAAAGATACGCAGTATTTT. Its protein is CATSRDPKKDTQYF. The chain uses TRBV15 and TRBJ2-3, with D unclear. CDR1 LNHNV and CDR2 YYDKDF come from the germline V gene (reference sequence). The CDR3 length is 14 residues. The V gene lost 0 bases and the J gene lost 5 bases, with 9 bases spanning the gap.

Many counts were recorded for this clonotype. V and J are TRBV3-1 and TRBJ1-5, with unresolved D. The CDR3 is 12 residues long. Trimming took 4 bases from V and 9 from J, leaving 10 bases between them. Germline lookup yields CDR1 LGHDT and CDR2 YNNKEL (reference sequence). CDR3 sequence reads: CASSPLRGPQHF. DNA for the CDR3: TGTGCCAGCAGCCCGCTGCGGGGGCCCCAGCATTTT.

There are a few counts of this clonotype. The chain joins TRBV11-2 to TRBJ1-5; D remains unclear. Between the trimmed V and J ends, which lost 5 bases and 6 bases, there was a span of 11 bases. CDR1 is SGHAT, CDR2 FQNNGV, per germline. The CDR3 extends over 13 amino acids. The CDR3 region has the DNA TGTGCCAGCAGCCCACTAGGTAGTCAGCCCCAGCATTTT. Translating gives CASSPLGSQPQHF.

This sequence joins TRBV19 and TRBJ2-6; 9 bases are shared with TRBD1. The junction had 6 bases not matched to a gene; V was cut back by 4 bases and J by 2 bases. This CDR3 is 17 amino acids long. The germline gives CDR1 LNHDA, CDR2 SQIVND (reference sequence). CDR3 DNA: TGTGCCAGTAGTACCGGACAGGGGAGGGCTGGGGCCAACGTCCTGACTTTC. Translation gives CASSTGQGRAGANVLTF.

The V and J genes are TRBV4-3 and TRBJ2-1; TRBD1 matches at 9 bases. The germline V gene encodes CDR1 LGHNA and CDR2 YSLEER. The V segment lost 2 bases and the J segment 8 bases; nucleotides outside the gene matches: 7. CDR3 length: 15 residues. This chain's CDR3 is CASSQPGTGLHEQFF. The CDR3 nucleotides read TGCGCCAGCAGCCAACCCGGGACAGGGCTTCATGAGCAGTTCTTC.

The table lists this clonotype with many counts. The rearrangement links TRBV3-1 to TRBJ1-2; the D gene is possibly TRBD1 (5 bases). This CDR3 is 14 amino acids long. Germline CDR1 reads LGHDT; CDR2 reads YNNKEL (reference sequence). Trimming shortened V by 0 bases and J by 5 bases, and 10 bases separated the two germline ends. The CDR3 is CASSQDTRAYGYTF. CDR3 DNA: TGTGCCAGCAGCCAAGATACCAGGGCTTATGGCTACACCTTC.

This clonotype was counted at least ten times. The V and J genes are TRBV7-3 and TRBJ2-5; 7 positions agree with TRBD2. The V segment lost 5 bases and the J segment 4 bases; nucleotides outside the gene matches: 10. Germline CDR1 and CDR2: SGHTA and FQGTGA. The CDR3 sequence is 15 residues long. The CDR3 nucleotides are TGTGCCAGCAGCAGAGAAGCGGGGCCTGGAGAGACCCAGTACTTC. The encoded protein is CASSREAGPGETQYF.

Here the CDR3 reads CAAGRWNSPLHF. CDR3 DNA: TGTGCCGCGGGACGGTGGAATTCACCCCTCCACTTT. V and J are TRBV24-1 and TRBJ1-6; D possibly corresponds to TRBD1 (5 bases). CDR3 length equals 12 residues. Germline loops: CDR1 KGHDR, CDR2 SFDVKD. V lost 12 bases to trimming and J lost 7 bases, with 12 bases between them.

The chain links TRBV18 to TRBJ2-7; D is perhaps TRBD1 (7 bases). V shed 8 bases and J shed 6 bases, with 14 bases lying between them. Per germline, CDR1 KGHSH and CDR2 LQKENI. The CDR3 is made up of 12 amino acids. CDR3 region: CASQGGELEQYF. For the CDR3, the DNA is TGTGCCAGCCAGGGGGGAGAGCTCGAGCAGTACTTC.

V gene TRBV4-1 combines with J gene TRBJ2-1, with 9 bases identical to TRBD2. V shed 3 bases and J 0 bases; nucleotides not matched to a gene: 15. CDR3 length: 20 amino acids. Germline CDR1 is MGHRA and CDR2 is YSYEKL. The CDR3 spells CASSHATAGGGVVSYNEQFF. The CDR3 DNA follows: TGCGCCAGCAGCCATGCTACAGCGGGGGGTGGGGTGGTCTCCTACAATGAGCAGTTCTTC.

The chain links TRBV7-2 to TRBJ1-3, with D possibly matching TRBD1 (6 bases). V dropped 3 bases and J dropped 0 bases, with 12 bases sitting between them. The CDR3 has 16 residues. CDR1 SGHTA and CDR2 FQGNSA come from the germline V gene. CDR3 bases: TGTGCCAGCAGCTTCGGACAGAGCAACTCTGGAAACACCATATATTTT. This gives the protein CASSFGQSNSGNTIYF.

This clonotype was seen repeatedly, ten times or more. V and J are TRBV6-1 and TRBJ1-2; 7 bases are a match to TRBD1. With 6 bases clipped from V and 2 bases from J, the junction kept 9 bases outside the gene matches. The germline CDR1 and CDR2 sequences are MNHNS and SASEGT. The CDR3 extends over 15 amino acids. In DNA, the CDR3 is TGTGCCAGCAGCCCCGACAGGGCGGGGAACTATGGCTACACCTTC. The encoded protein is CASSPDRAGNYGYTF.

A few counts support this clonotype. This chain joins TRBV7-9 and TRBJ1-6, with D perhaps matching TRBD1 (6 bases). Per the germline V gene, CDR1 is SEHNR and CDR2 is FQNEAQ (reference sequence). The V end lost 5 bases, the J end lost 3 bases, and 11 bases lay between the germline ends. The CDR3 extends over 15 amino acids. CDR3 protein: CASSAGEGYNSPLHF. CDR3 bases: TGTGCCAGCAGCGCAGGGGAGGGCTATAATTCACCCCTCCACTTT.

This clonotype was counted many times. The gene calls are TRBV6-2 or TRBV6-3 and TRBJ2-4, with D unclear. Trimming cost V 10 bases and J 0 bases, with 13 bases left between them. Per germline, CDR1 MNHEY and CDR2 SVGEGT. This CDR3 comprises 14 residues. CDR3 DNA: TGTGCCACCAGCATGGATTCAGCCAAAAACATTCAGTACTTC. Amino acid sequence: CATSMDSAKNIQYF.

The genes are TRBV27 and TRBJ1-6; D may be TRBD1 (6 bases). V was pared by 5 bases and J by 8 bases, with 16 bases between. CDR3 length: 15 amino acids. CDR1 MNHEY and CDR2 SMNVEV come from the germline V gene (reference sequence). CDR3 in DNA: TGTGCCAGCAGTACATCCGGGACATCCTATTCACCCCTCCACTTT. Translation gives CASSTSGTSYSPLHF.

This clonotype was seen repeatedly, ten times or more. The rearrangement uses TRBV12-3 or TRBV12-4 and TRBJ2-1, with a weak D call TRBD1 (6 bases). V dropped 1 base and J dropped 0 bases, with 10 bases sitting between them. The CDR3 is made up of 16 amino acids. The CDR3 DNA reads TGTGCCAGCAGTTTAGTACAGGGAAGCTCCTACAATGAGCAGTTCTTC. Translated: CASSLVQGSSYNEQFF.

V is TRBV12-3 or TRBV12-4 and J is TRBJ2-7; no clear D gene. The CDR3 totals 13 residues. Trimming took off 7 bases at V and 0 bases at J, with 10 bases between the two ends. Here the CDR3 reads CASTGDSSYEQYF. In nucleotides, the CDR3 is TGTGCCAGCACCGGAGATAGCTCCTACGAGCAGTACTTC.

This rearrangement joins TRBV3-1 to TRBJ2-7, with no clear D. Per the germline V gene, CDR1 is LGHDT and CDR2 is YNNKEL (reference sequence). The CDR3 covers 17 residues. Deletions cut 0 bases from V and 7 bases from J, with 22 bases between. The CDR3: CASSQEGWWTAKKEQYF. Written as DNA, the CDR3 is TGTGCCAGCAGCCAAGAGGGTTGGTGGACGGCTAAAAAGGAGCAGTACTTC.

Many counts were recorded for this clonotype. This chain connects TRBV4-2 to TRBJ2-5, with D possibly being TRBD1 (5 bases). Deletions cut 0 bases from V and 2 bases from J, with 13 bases between. Germline assignment: CDR1 LGHNA and CDR2 YNFKEQ. The CDR3 spans 16 residues. In nucleotides, the CDR3 is TGTGCCAGCAGCCAAGAGGGGCAGGGTTGGCAAGAGACCCAGTACTTC. Protein sequence: CASSQEGQGWQETQYF.

This rearrangement joins TRBV6-1 to TRBJ1-6; the D is unclear. Germline CDR1 MNHNS, CDR2 SASEGT. There are 12 residues in the CDR3. The V end lost 5 bases, the J end lost 7 bases, and 6 bases lay between the germline ends. The chain's CDR3 is CASSTRNSPLHF. The CDR3 nucleotides read TGTGCCAGCAGTACAAGAAATTCACCCCTCCACTTT.

V usage is TRBV11-2 and J usage is TRBJ2-1; TRBD2 is a possible D gene (5 bases). Between the trimmed V and J ends, which lost 5 bases and 4 bases, there was a span of 12 bases. The CDR3 is 14 residues long. CDR1 and CDR2 from the germline V gene are SGHAT and FQNNGV. The CDR3 region is CASSQDLYYNEQFF. The CDR3 bases are TGTGCCAGCAGCCAGGACTTGTATTACAATGAGCAGTTCTTC.

This clonotype showed up just a few times. The chain has TRBV5-1 and TRBJ2-7, with a possible D match to TRBD1 (6 bases). The length of the CDR3 is 16 residues. Germline loops: CDR1 SGHRS, CDR2 YFSETQ. V dropped 0 bases and J dropped 7 bases, with 20 bases sitting between them. The chain's CDR3 is CASSLALGASVGEQYF. For the CDR3, the DNA is TGCGCCAGCAGCTTGGCCTTGGGGGCGTCTGTAGGAGAGCAGTACTTC.